Following are 21 T cell receptor beta chains from one sample sequenced in a study of blood T cell repertoires in COVID-19 (dated by TCRdb to 2018 to 2020). The library came from the immunoSEQ multiplex PCR assay. TCRdb stores this immuneACCESS table with in-frame sequences only. Part of the clones is absent; in the studies checked, under half of the shortfall reflects unresolved V genes, and no reason is known for the rest. For this sample there are about 80,000 clones; approximately 76% appear just once. The biggest ten clones account for about 16% of the sample. The sample taken for sequencing was peripheral blood. The receptors were gathered from a man between 65 and 85 years old with active or convalescent COVID-19.

This clone has a handful of counts. The V and J genes are TRBV27 and TRBJ1-5; the D is unclear. Germline-derived CDR1 and CDR2 are MNHEY and SMNVEV (reference sequence). Trimming took 3 bases from V and 1 from J, leaving 13 bases between them. The CDR3 spans 16 residues. The CDR3 loop reads CASSFRYPGSNQPQHF. In DNA form, the CDR3 reads TGTGCCAGCAGTTTCAGATACCCGGGGAGCAATCAGCCCCAGCATTTT.

A single count supports this clone. V usage is TRBV3-1 (or the pseudogene TRBV3-2) and J usage is TRBJ1-5; TRBD1 is a possible D gene (6 bases). Between the trimmed V and J ends, which lost 4 bases and 1 base, there was a span of 14 bases. Germline assignment: CDR1 LGHDT and CDR2 YNNKEL (reference sequence). The CDR3 covers 16 residues. This chain's CDR3 is CASSPGQGWSNQPQHF. CDR3 coding DNA: TGTGCCAGCAGCCCGGGTCAGGGGTGGAGCAATCAGCCCCAGCATTTT.

This clone was seen only once. The chain links TRBV6-2 or TRBV6-3 to TRBJ2-3; 15 bases fit TRBD2. V shed 1 base, J shed 1 base, and the junction held 9 bases outside the gene matches. CDR3 length: 20 amino acids. CDR1 and CDR2 (germline): MNHEY, SVGEGT. The CDR3 region is CASSYYGGLAGGTRTDTQYF. The CDR3 DNA reads as TGTGCCAGCAGTTACTACGGGGGACTAGCGGGGGGAACACGCACAGATACGCAGTATTTT.

The sample holds a few counts of this clone. The rearrangement links TRBV6-2 or TRBV6-3 to TRBJ1-5; TRBD1 might be the D (6 bases). Germline V gene lookup returns CDR1 MNHEY and CDR2 SVGEGT. Between the trimmed V and J ends, which lost 5 bases and 4 bases, there was a span of 9 bases. The CDR3 covers 13 residues. The CDR3: CASSTGLNQPQHF. The CDR3 bases are TGTGCCAGCAGTACAGGGCTGAATCAGCCCCAGCATTTT.

By frequency in the sample, this clone is medium-sized. The chain has TRBV4-2 and TRBJ2-1, with a possible D match to TRBD2 (6 bases). With 7 bases removed from V and 0 bases from J, the gap between germline ends came to 13 bases. Germline CDR1 LGHNA, CDR2 YNFKEQ. This CDR3 comprises 15 residues. The CDR3 region is CASNKGGSSYNEQFF. The CDR3 DNA reads as TGTGCCAGCAACAAGGGAGGCAGCTCCTACAATGAGCAGTTCTTC.

This chain joins TRBV9 and TRBJ2-3; TRBD2 matches at 9 bases. CDR3 size: 22 residues. V lost 4 bases to trimming and J lost 3 bases; unmatched junction nucleotides: 27. Looked up from germline, CDR1 is SGDLS and CDR2 is YYNGEE. The chain's CDR3 is CASSSRPTYRWLAGSGTDTQYF. CDR3 DNA sequence: TGTGCCAGCAGCTCCCGCCCCACATACAGGTGGCTAGCGGGGTCGGGTACAGATACGCAGTATTTT.

The V and J genes are TRBV5-1 and TRBJ2-3; no reliable D call. CDR1 is SGHRS and CDR2 is YFSETQ in the germline V gene. The CDR3 spans 14 residues. V lost 7 bases, J lost 0 bases, and 12 bases lay in between. The CDR3 loop is CASWYGTSTDTQYF. The CDR3 bases are TGCGCCAGCTGGTACGGTACTAGCACAGATACGCAGTATTTT.

This clone appeared once. The chain recombines TRBV12-5 with TRBJ1-4; D remains ambiguous. The CDR3 extends over 14 amino acids. V was pared by 5 bases and J by 8 bases, with 15 bases between. Per the germline V gene, CDR1 is LGHNT and CDR2 is FRNRAP. The CDR3 sequence is CASGDSGLAEKLFF. CDR3 DNA sequence: TGTGCTAGTGGTGATTCTGGGCTGGCCGAAAAACTGTTTTTT.

V gene TRBV7-2 combines with J gene TRBJ2-7; TRBD1 agrees at 8 bases. The trim removed 4 bases at V and 6 bases at J, leaving 8 bases unmatched. The germline V gene encodes CDR1 SGHTA and CDR2 FQGNSA. CDR3 size: 14 residues. CDR3 nucleotide sequence: TGTGCCAGCAGCTCAAGACAGGGGCTATCCGAGCAGTACTTC. This codes for CASSSRQGLSEQYF.

The V gene is TRBV5-4, the J gene TRBJ1-1; D not resolved. Trimming shortened V by 0 bases and J by 3 bases, and 9 bases separated the two germline ends. This CDR3 contains 14 residues. Germline CDR1 reads SGHNT; CDR2 reads YYREEE (reference sequence). The CDR3 region is CASSLGSRDTEAFF. The CDR3 region has the DNA TGTGCCAGCAGCTTGGGGTCCCGGGACACTGAAGCTTTCTTT.

V gene TRBV3-1 (or the pseudogene TRBV3-2) combines with J gene TRBJ1-6; the D gene is possibly TRBD1 (5 bases). V lost 4 bases, J lost 4 bases, and 11 bases lay in between. Germline CDR1 LGHDT, CDR2 YNNKEL (reference sequence). The CDR3 covers 15 residues. Written as DNA, the CDR3 is TGTGCCAGCAGCCCGACAGATTTTTATAATTCACCCCTCCACTTT. The encoded protein is CASSPTDFYNSPLHF.

This clone was observed once. J is TRBJ1-5 and V is TRBV28, with no clear D. The CDR3 totals 14 residues. Per the germline V gene, CDR1 is MDHEN and CDR2 is SYDVKM. Between the trimmed V and J ends, which lost 5 bases and 2 bases, there was a span of 10 bases. In DNA, the CDR3 is TGTGCCAGCAGTCCCGGGGATGGCAATCAGCCCCAGCATTTT. It translates to CASSPGDGNQPQHF.

Regarding this clone: The sample contains more than one DNA sequence encoding this CDR3. V usage is TRBV5-4 and J usage is TRBJ1-4, with TRBD1 identical over 8 bases. This CDR3 has 15 amino acids. The germline V gene has CDR1 SGHNT and CDR2 YYREEE (reference sequence). The junction had 4 bases not matched to a gene; V was cut back by 0 bases and J by 6 bases. In DNA form, the CDR3 reads TGTGCCAGCAGCTTGGGAGGGACAGGAGATGAAAAACTGTTTTTT. Protein: CASSLGGTGDEKLFF.

The gene calls are TRBV10-3 and TRBJ2-5, with 10 bases that match TRBD2. CDR1 and CDR2 (germline): ENHRY, SYGVKD. V trimming: 2 bases; J trimming: 1 base; junction bases outside the gene matches: 1. CDR3 length: 15 residues. The CDR3 DNA sequence: TGTGCCATCAGTGAGGCTAGCGGGGGCCAAGAGACCCAGTACTTC. Protein product: CAISEASGGQETQYF.

CDR3 in DNA: TGTGCCAGCAGTTACCCCCCAGGGGAGACCCAGTACTTC. Protein: CASSYPPGETQYF. The chain is built from TRBV6-6 and TRBJ2-5; D possibly corresponds to TRBD1 (5 bases). With 2 bases removed from V and 5 bases from J, the gap between germline ends came to 9 bases. Germline V gives CDR1 MNHNY, CDR2 SVGAGI (reference sequence). CDR3 length: 13 residues.

The chain carries TRBV6-1 and TRBJ1-6; possibly TRBD1 for D (5 bases). Germline V CDR1 and CDR2: MNHNS, SASEGT. CDR3 length: 15 amino acids. Trimming pared 0 bases from V and 8 bases from J, leaving 11 bases between. This chain's CDR3 is CASSEAKLRDSPLHF. CDR3 nucleotides: TGTGCCAGCAGTGAAGCAAAACTCAGGGATTCACCCCTCCACTTT.

There are a few counts of this clone. V and J are TRBV27 and TRBJ1-1; TRBD1 matches at 7 bases. Per the germline V gene, CDR1 is MNHEY and CDR2 is SMNVEV (reference sequence). Losses at the gene ends were 4 bases for V and 4 bases for J; bases not matched to a gene: 9. There are 15 residues in the CDR3. In nucleotides, the CDR3 is TGTGCCAGCAGTTCCGGGACAGCCCTTCCCACTGAAGCTTTCTTT. Amino acid sequence: CASSSGTALPTEAFF.

The chain links TRBV7-8 to TRBJ2-3; 7 nucleotides agree with TRBD2. Looked up from germline, CDR1 is SGHVS and CDR2 is FQNEAQ. This CDR3 spans 14 amino acids. After removal of 4 bases from V and 3 bases from J, the junction contained 4 bases not matched to a gene. CDR3 amino acids: CASSYGGWTDTQYF. The DNA of the CDR3 is TGTGCCAGCAGCTACGGGGGGTGGACAGATACGCAGTATTTT.

This clone appeared once. The chain has TRBV30 and TRBJ1-3; 7 nucleotides line up with TRBD1. The germline V gene has CDR1 GTSNPN and CDR2 SVGIG (reference sequence). V lost 5 bases to trimming and J lost 0 bases; unmatched junction nucleotides: 7. This CDR3 comprises 15 residues. As DNA, the CDR3 is TGTGCCTGGGGGATGGCAGGGGGCTCTGGAAACACCATATATTTT. This sequence encodes CAWGMAGGSGNTIYF.

This clone has a single count. Other nucleotide sequences from this sample produce the same CDR3. The chain joins TRBV5-1 to TRBJ2-5, with D possibly matching TRBD1 (6 bases). V shed 0 bases and J shed 0 bases, with 6 bases lying between them. Germline CDR1 SGHRS, CDR2 YFSETQ. CDR3 length equals 14 residues. This CDR3 is CASSLGQDQETQYF. The CDR3, as DNA: TGCGCCAGCAGCTTGGGACAGGACCAAGAGACCCAGTACTTC.

This chain links TRBV3-1 (or the pseudogene TRBV3-2) with TRBJ2-2, with 12 bases lining up with TRBD2. Germline V gene lookup returns CDR1 LGHDT and CDR2 YNNKEL (reference sequence). The CDR3 runs to 17 residues. V lost 0 bases and J lost 6; bases outside the gene matches: 5. The CDR3 is CASSQELAGGWAGELFF. CDR3 nucleotides: TGTGCCAGCAGCCAAGAACTAGCGGGGGGATGGGCCGGGGAGCTGTTTTTT.